This TCR beta chain was profiled in a study of shared clonotypes between healthy human individuals. General study results and limits: Among the subsets, naive ones generally showed larger estimated richness than memory ones.

Germline assignment: CDR1 SNHLY and CDR2 FYNNEI. The CDR3 has 16 residues. V dropped 4 bases and J dropped 5; count of bases not matched to a gene: 2. The deep-level immunoSEQ assay was used. The authors split each subset's genomic DNA evenly across several immunoSEQ plates. Libraries were prepared by immunoSEQ multiplex PCR; TCRdb keeps only in-frame clonotypes and omits some of them. The sample consists of under 1,100,000 clones, roughly 70% of them appearing once. This clone was observed many times. Its antigen remains unidentified. This TCR was sampled from a man between 18 and 29 years old in good health. Sequencing was performed on memory CD4+ T cells sorted from blood. Regarding subset: CD45RA-negative fraction. The chain has TRBV2 and TRBJ2-2, with TRBD2 identical over 15 bases. The CDR3 DNA is TGTGCCAGCAGTGGGACTAGCGGGAGGGGGACCGGGGAGCTGTTTTTT. The encoded protein is CASSGTSGRGTGELFF.